This TCR beta chain was sequenced during a study of CD8 T cells in ankylosing spondylitis. Worth noting for this clonotype: A much bigger clone sits one base away, suggesting this may be a read error.

Making the TCR beta libraries involved quantitative 5'-RACE with molecular barcodes. TCRdb independently ran MiXCR on the 5' RACE reads; one entry per CDR3 protein. The table records more than 100,000 distinct CDR3 sequences, 10% to 12% of them present only once. The CDR3 contains 13 residues. In germline, CDR1 is SNHLY, CDR2 FYNNEI. The V and J ends lost 11 bases and 4 bases respectively, with 17 bases between them. This sequence joins TRBV2 and TRBJ1-2, with D perhaps matching TRBD1 (5 bases). This clonotype originated in a female donor with ankylosing spondylitis or in good health (not recorded which). The sample consisted of blood, either unsorted or a sorted T cell fraction (not recorded which). CDR3 residues: CARQGRTIYGYTF. The CDR3 nucleotides read TGTGCCCGTCAGGGTCGAACCATCTATGGCTACACCTTC.